These 23 T cell receptor beta chains originate from one sample sequenced in a study of blood T cell repertoires in COVID-19. The data were produced by immunoSEQ multiplex PCR, yet TCRdb's version contains in-frame clones alone and is incomplete. The data hold around 250,000 clones, with around 90% observed a single time. The source material was PBMCs or T cells enriched from blood (not recorded which). The receptors here all came from a woman between 50 and 59 years old who had recovered from COVID-19.

V gene TRBV9 combines with J gene TRBJ2-2; D unclear. With 0 bases removed from V and 0 bases from J, the gap between germline ends came to 9 bases. The V gene's germline CDR1 is SGDLS and CDR2 YYNGEE. This CDR3 spans 16 amino acids. In nucleotides, the CDR3 is TGTGCCAGCAGCGTAGTGAGTAGCTCGAACACCGGGGAGCTGTTTTTT. Protein sequence: CASSVVSSSNTGELFF.

This chain connects TRBV5-5 to TRBJ1-5; no definite D call. The germline gives CDR1 SGHKS, CDR2 YYEKEE (reference sequence). This CDR3 is built from 13 residues. V was trimmed by 1 base and J by 7 bases, leaving 9 bases between them. The CDR3 DNA is TGTGCCAGCAGCTTGTTTTCCGAGCAGCCCCAGCATTTT. Protein sequence: CASSLFSEQPQHF. Full variable domain (outside the CDR3, taken from reference TRBV5-5 and TRBJ1-5): DAGVTQSPTHLIKTRGQQVTLRCSPISGHKSVSWYQQVLGQGPQFIFQYYEKEERGRGNFPDRFSARQFPNYSSELNVNALLLGDSALYLCASSLFSEQPQHFGDGTRLSIL.

The chain has TRBV6-5 and TRBJ1-4; D possibly corresponds to TRBD1 (6 bases). Looked up from germline, CDR1 is MNHEY and CDR2 is SVGAGI. V was cut by 5 bases and J by 3 bases, with 10 bases left in between. The CDR3 has 14 residues. The CDR3 reads CASSQRQANEKLFF. The CDR3 DNA follows: TGTGCCAGCAGTCAGAGACAGGCTAATGAAAAACTGTTTTTT.

This chain joins TRBV28 and TRBJ1-3, with D uncertain. The CDR3 extends over 15 amino acids. Germline V gene data show CDR1 as MDHEN and CDR2 as SYDVKM. Trimming took off 6 bases at V and 0 bases at J, with 12 bases between the two ends. The CDR3 here is CASSPGRGSGNTIYF. The CDR3 nucleotides read TGTGCCAGCAGCCCAGGCCGGGGCTCTGGAAACACCATATATTTT.

The chain couples TRBV28 to TRBJ1-1, with unresolved D. The CDR3 runs to 15 residues. The V gene lost 3 bases and the J gene lost 0 bases, with 11 bases spanning the gap. Germline V gene data show CDR1 as MDHEN and CDR2 as SYDVKM. CDR3 amino acids: CASSFLPNMNTEAFF. The CDR3 DNA sequence: TGTGCCAGCAGTTTTCTCCCGAACATGAACACTGAAGCTTTCTTT.

The chain couples TRBV19 to TRBJ1-1, with TRBD1 identical over 7 bases. Germline loops: CDR1 LNHDA, CDR2 SQIVND (reference sequence). The CDR3 is 14 amino acids. Trimming at V came to 8 bases and at J to 4 bases, leaving 10 bases not matched to a gene. CDR3 sequence (DNA): TGTGCCAGTGGATACAGGGGACGGGGCACTGAAGCTTTCTTT. Residues: CASGYRGRGTEAFF.

The V gene is TRBV29-1, the J gene TRBJ2-1; tentative D call: TRBD1 (6 bases). CDR1 and CDR2 (germline): SQVTM, ANQGSEA. Trimming removed 6 bases at V and 3 bases at J, with 18 bases between. This CDR3 region has 15 residues. CDR3 DNA: TGCAGCGTGGATGGTTTGGGGGCAGGCTACAATGAGCAGTTCTTC. Translation gives CSVDGLGAGYNEQFF.

The chain is built from TRBV27 and TRBJ2-7; weak D call: TRBD2 (7 bases). CDR1 is MNHEY and CDR2 is SMNVEV in the germline V gene (reference sequence). V shed 3 bases and J shed 6 bases, with 15 bases lying between them. There are 14 residues in the CDR3. The CDR3 DNA reads TGTGCCAGCAGTTTCAGTGGGGGGGGCTCCGAGCAGTACTTC. It specifies CASSFSGGGSEQYF.

The genes are TRBV6-5 and TRBJ1-1, with 7 positions matching TRBD1. The CDR3 loop spans 14 amino acids. Germline CDR1 MNHEY, CDR2 SVGAGI. V trimming: 8 bases; J trimming: 0 bases; junction bases outside the gene matches: 6. The CDR3 nucleotides are TGTGCCAGCCGAGACAGGGACCTGAACACTGAAGCTTTCTTT. Translating it yields CASRDRDLNTEAFF.

The rearrangement uses TRBV27 and TRBJ2-7; 10 bases are shared with TRBD2. The CDR3 totals 14 residues. CDR1 is MNHEY and CDR2 is SMNVEV in the germline V gene (reference sequence). The junction had 14 bases not matched to a gene; V was cut back by 11 bases and J by 7 bases. This CDR3 reads CAVSRAGGGEEQYF. CDR3 bases: TGTGCCGTTTCGAGAGCGGGAGGGGGAGAAGAGCAGTACTTC.

The chain is built from TRBV30 and TRBJ1-5; weak D call: TRBD1 (5 bases). The germline CDR1 and CDR2 sequences are GTSNPN and SVGIG (reference sequence). V lost 0 bases, J lost 2 bases, and 11 bases lay in between. The CDR3 spans 15 residues. The chain's CDR3 is CAWSVAGGGNQPQHF. CDR3 DNA sequence: TGTGCCTGGAGTGTCGCCGGGGGGGGCAATCAGCCCCAGCATTTT.

The chain recombines TRBV6-5 with TRBJ2-5, with 8 bases matching TRBD2. V lost 4 bases and J lost 5; bases outside the gene matches: 12. Germline values: CDR1 MNHEY, CDR2 SVGAGI. This CDR3 has 16 amino acids. The CDR3 DNA reads as TGTGCCAGCAGTTCCGGGGTAGCGGGAACGGGTGAGACCCAGTACTTC. Protein: CASSSGVAGTGETQYF.

The gene calls are TRBV10-3 and TRBJ2-1, with D possibly being TRBD2 (5 bases). CDR3 length: 12 amino acids. Germline V gene data show CDR1 as ENHRY and CDR2 as SYGVKD. Trimming removed 10 bases from V and 3 bases from J, with 10 bases in between. Written as DNA, the CDR3 is TGTGCCACCCGAGGAGGCTACAATGAGCAGTTCTTC. Translation gives CATRGGYNEQFF.

The CDR3 DNA sequence: TGTGCCAGCAGCCCAGGATGGGGGCAGGACACTGAAGCTTTCTTT. It translates to CASSPGWGQDTEAFF. The chain uses TRBV28 and TRBJ1-1; TRBD1 might be the D (6 bases). Trimming shortened V by 6 bases and J by 3 bases, and 17 bases separated the two germline ends. The CDR3 runs to 15 residues. The germline CDR1 and CDR2 sequences are MDHEN and SYDVKM.

The chain joins TRBV10-3 to TRBJ1-1, with no clear D. CDR1 and CDR2 (germline): ENHRY, SYGVKD. Trimming removed 4 bases at V and 3 bases at J, with 12 bases between. CDR3 length equals 14 residues. CDR3 sequence: CAISGIGAHTEAFF. The CDR3 DNA follows: TGTGCCATCAGTGGTATAGGAGCCCACACTGAAGCTTTCTTT.

The chain links TRBV7-6 to TRBJ2-1; TRBD2 matches at 8 bases. J was trimmed by 8 bases and V by 4 bases; bases with no gene match: 13. The CDR3 totals 16 residues. The germline V gene has CDR1 SGHVS and CDR2 FNYEAQ. The CDR3 DNA is TGTGCCAGCAGCTCTCGCCCAAGCGGGAGTGGAGATGAGCAGTTCTTC. Protein: CASSSRPSGSGDEQFF.

This clone was observed once. This chain joins TRBV29-1 and TRBJ2-7; TRBD1 matches 8 bases. CDR1 is SQVTM and CDR2 is ANQGSEA in the germline V gene. V was pared by 6 bases and J by 0 bases, with 7 bases of the junction left unmatched. CDR3 length: 14 amino acids. The CDR3 DNA is TGCAGCGTCTTAGGACAGGGCCTCTCCTACGAGCAGTACTTC. The encoded protein is CSVLGQGLSYEQYF.

The chain recombines TRBV18 with TRBJ1-4; D is unresolved. Germline assignment: CDR1 KGHSH and CDR2 LQKENI. This CDR3 has 15 residues. The ends were cut back, 3 bases at V and 7 bases at J, with 15 bases in the middle. Here the CDR3 reads CASSPDSRAGEKLFF. The CDR3 bases are TGTGCCAGCTCACCCGACTCCCGAGCGGGTGAAAAACTGTTTTTT.

This clone was recorded a few times. V gene TRBV28 combines with J gene TRBJ1-5; possibly TRBD1 for D (6 bases). This CDR3 region has 15 residues. CDR1 is MDHEN and CDR2 is SYDVKM in the germline V gene. Trimming stripped 5 bases from V and 3 bases from J, with 14 bases between. CDR3 sequence (DNA): TGTGCCAGCAGTATAACAGGGACCTCCAATCAGCCCCAGCATTTT. Translation gives CASSITGTSNQPQHF.

This chain joins TRBV15 and TRBJ2-3; D may be TRBD1 (6 bases). Germline loops: CDR1 LNHNV, CDR2 YYDKDF (reference sequence). The V end was cut by 8 bases, the J end by 0 bases, with 12 bases between. The CDR3 covers 14 residues. The CDR3: CATAEGVSTDTQYF. CDR3 bases: TGTGCCACCGCCGAGGGGGTCAGCACAGATACGCAGTATTTT.

The CDR3 DNA reads TGTGCCACCAGCAGAGCTCCCGGGAAAAATCAGCCCCAGCATTTT. It codes for CATSRAPGKNQPQHF. V and J are TRBV15 and TRBJ1-5, with D hard to call. V shed 1 base and J shed 4 bases, with 11 bases lying between them. The germline V gene encodes CDR1 LNHNV and CDR2 YYDKDF (reference sequence). The CDR3 has 15 residues.

The chain links TRBV28 to TRBJ2-6; perhaps TRBD1 as D (6 bases). Trimming shortened V by 3 bases and J by 2 bases, and 14 bases separated the two germline ends. Germline values: CDR1 MDHEN, CDR2 SYDVKM. This CDR3 contains 17 residues. CDR3 residues: CASSLYGTSTGANVLTF. The CDR3 nucleotides are TGTGCCAGCAGTTTGTACGGGACAAGTACTGGGGCCAACGTCCTGACTTTC. Full variable domain (outside the CDR3, taken from reference TRBV28 and TRBJ2-6): DVKVTQSSRYLVKRTGEKVFLECVQDMDHENMFWYRQDPGLGLRLIYFSYDVKMKEKGDIPEGYSVSREKKERFSLILESASTNQTSMYLCASSLYGTSTGANVLTFGAGSRLTVL.

This chain joins TRBV28 and TRBJ1-1; D remains ambiguous. Germline V gene lookup returns CDR1 MDHEN and CDR2 SYDVKM. This CDR3 has 12 residues. The V gene lost 1 base and the J gene lost 12 bases, with 12 bases spanning the gap. The CDR3, as DNA: TGTGCCAGCAGTTTATTATTGTCCTTGTCTTTCTTT. Its translation is CASSLLLSLSFF.